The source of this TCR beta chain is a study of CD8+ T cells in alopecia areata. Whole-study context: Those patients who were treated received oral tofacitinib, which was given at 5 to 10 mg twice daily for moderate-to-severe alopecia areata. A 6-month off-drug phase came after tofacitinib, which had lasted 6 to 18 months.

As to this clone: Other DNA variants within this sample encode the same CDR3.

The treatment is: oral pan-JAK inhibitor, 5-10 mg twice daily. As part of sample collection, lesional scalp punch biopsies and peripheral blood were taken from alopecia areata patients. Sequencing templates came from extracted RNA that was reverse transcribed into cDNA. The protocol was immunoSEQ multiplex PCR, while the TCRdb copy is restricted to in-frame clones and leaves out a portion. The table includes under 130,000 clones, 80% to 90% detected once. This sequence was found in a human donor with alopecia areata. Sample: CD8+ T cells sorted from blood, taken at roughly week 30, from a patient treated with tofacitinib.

CDR3: CASSFNGGNTGELFF. Written as DNA, the CDR3 is TGTGCCAGCAGCTTCAACGGGGGGAACACCGGGGAGCTGTTTTTT. This chain uses TRBV5-6 with TRBJ2-2; TRBD2 is a possible D gene (6 bases). Germline V gene lookup returns CDR1 SGHDT and CDR2 YYEEEE. The V end was cut by 2 bases, the J end by 1 base, with 9 bases between. The CDR3 extends over 15 amino acids.